This is a list of T cell receptor beta chains from one sample in a study of blood T cell repertoires in COVID-19. Only in-frame clones appear in the TCRdb table, and some are missing; sequencing was by immunoSEQ multiplex PCR. The sample comprises 150,000 to 200,000 clones, over 75% of which are singletons, and more than 8% rests with the top ten. Sequencing input: peripheral blood. These receptor sequences come from a woman of 80 years or more with acute or convalescent COVID-19. Both conserved end residues are part of each CDR3. Each record gives: D gene, J gene, V gene, clone size, CDR3 protein, CDR3 DNA. D genes are given only for firm matches. Clone size is given for some rows only: seen once, a few or many times, or a class if the clone is expanded.

TRBD2 TRBJ2-2 TRBV5-4 - CASSIRTSGNTGELFF TGTGCCAGCAGCATACGGACTAGCGGAAACACCGGGGAGCTGTTTTTT
- TRBJ2-2 TRBV7-3 - CASSLWSSGAAGELFF TGTGCCAGCAGCTTATGGTCCAGTGGGGCGGCCGGGGAGCTGTTTTTT
- TRBJ2-1 TRBV5-1 - CASTLGGGSSYNEQFF TGCGCCAGCACCCTGGGGGGGGGCAGCTCCTACAATGAGCAGTTCTTC
- TRBJ2-7 TRBV3-1/TRBV3-2 - CASSPPGSVPNEQYF TGTGCCAGCAGCCCCCCCGGGTCAGTCCCCAACGAGCAGTACTTC
- TRBJ1-1 TRBV19 once CASTHLVGSRHTEAFF TGTGCCAGTACCCACCTAGTAGGCAGTCGACACACTGAAGCTTTCTTT
TRBD2 TRBJ2-2 TRBV7-4 - CASIKHLAGGETGELFF TGTGCCAGCATCAAGCATTTAGCGGGAGGGGAAACCGGGGAGCTGTTTTTT
- TRBJ1-1 TRBV7-6 - CASSLLTEAFF TGTGCCAGCAGCCTCCTTACTGAAGCTTTCTTT
- TRBJ2-1 TRBV29-1 - CSVDFLGRGTNEQFF TGCAGCGTTGATTTTTTAGGAAGGGGGACGAATGAGCAGTTCTTC
TRBD1 TRBJ2-2 TRBV25-1 - CASRAQGTGELFF TGTGCCAGCAGGGCACAGGGGACCGGGGAGCTGTTTTTT
TRBD1 TRBJ1-4 TRBV5-1 - CASSDDLRGQEKLFF TGCGCCAGCAGCGACGACCTCAGGGGGCAGGAAAAACTGTTTTTT
- TRBJ2-3 TRBV19 - CASGKPGADTQYF TGTGCCAGTGGGAAACCGGGAGCAGATACGCAGTATTTT
TRBD1 TRBJ2-1 TRBV19 - CAIKPATGDNEQFF TGTGCCATCAAACCGGCGACAGGGGACAATGAGCAGTTCTTC
TRBD2 TRBJ2-5 TRBV19 - CASRVGGGGETQYF TGTGCCAGTAGAGTCGGCGGGGGGGGAGAGACCCAGTACTTC
- TRBJ1-1 TRBV6-5 - CASSLGYSMNTEAFF TGTGCCAGCAGTCTTGGGTACAGTATGAACACTGAAGCTTTCTTT
- TRBJ1-2 TRBV3-1/TRBV3-2 - CASSQDLEGPGYTF TGTGCCAGCAGCCAAGATCTCGAGGGTCCTGGCTACACCTTC
TRBD2 TRBJ2-5 TRBV6-2/TRBV6-3 - CASSYSNGLAGGQETQYF TGTGCCAGCAGTTACTCGAATGGACTAGCGGGGGGGCAGGAGACCCAGTACTTC
- TRBJ2-1 TRBV27 - CASGSRSYEQFF TGTGCCAGCGGCTCTCGATCCTATGAGCAGTTCTTC
- TRBJ2-7 TRBV14 - CASSQDPAAVRYEQYF TGTGCCAGCAGCCAAGACCCGGCCGCGGTTCGCTACGAGCAGTACTTC
- TRBJ1-2 TRBV10-3 - CAISASYVRNYGYTF TGTGCCATCAGTGCTAGCTACGTAAGGAACTATGGCTACACCTTC
TRBD1 TRBJ1-3 TRBV5-5 - CASSLGRTGWGNTIYF TGTGCCAGCAGCTTGGGAAGGACAGGGTGGGGAAACACCATATATTTT
- TRBJ2-3 TRBV5-4 - CASSLGVGTLRASTDTQYF TGTGCCAGCAGCTTGGGAGTGGGGACTCTGCGGGCCAGCACAGATACGCAGTATTTT
TRBD1 TRBJ1-4 TRBV27 - CASSESQGAGQKLFF TGTGCCAGCAGTGAGTCACAGGGGGCGGGACAAAAACTGTTTTTT
TRBD1 TRBJ2-2 TRBV7-7 - CASSSTGEGTGELFF TGTGCCAGCAGCTCGACAGGGGAAGGCACCGGGGAGCTGTTTTTT
- TRBJ1-6 TRBV3-1/TRBV3-2 - CASSQGISPLHF TGTGCCAGCAGCCAAGGTATTTCACCCCTCCACTTT
- TRBJ2-2 TRBV6-4 - CASSPRGAGELFF TGTGCCAGCAGCCCAAGGGGTGCCGGGGAGCTGTTTTTT
TRBD1 TRBJ1-2 TRBV3-1/TRBV3-2 - CASSQPYPGTGSPTDYGYTF TGTGCCAGCAGCCAACCTTATCCCGGGACAGGGAGCCCAACAGACTATGGCTACACCTTC
- TRBJ1-5 TRBV21-1 few CASIQGPQCFQPQHF TGTGCCAGCATACAGGGGCCCCAGTGCTTTCAGCCCCAGCATTTT
- TRBJ1-5 TRBV4-1 once CASSQKGVSNQPQHF TGCGCCAGCAGCCAAAAGGGAGTGAGCAATCAGCCCCAGCATTTT
- TRBJ1-1 TRBV7-2 - CASSPHLGRNTEAFF TGTGCCAGCAGCCCGCACTTGGGCAGGAACACTGAAGCTTTCTTT
TRBD2 TRBJ2-3 TRBV29-1 - CSVAGNRGLLTDTQYF TGCAGCGTCGCGGGTAATAGGGGACTACTCACAGATACGCAGTATTTT
- TRBJ2-5 TRBV2 - CASSAGSSQETQYF TGTGCCAGCAGCGCCGGTAGTAGCCAAGAGACCCAGTACTTC
- TRBJ2-1 TRBV6-2/TRBV6-3 medium-sized CASSPRGVAYNEQFF TGTGCCAGCAGTCCACGCGGGGTGGCCTACAATGAGCAGTTCTTC
- TRBJ2-3 TRBV10-3 - CAISTGPDTQYF TGTGCCATCAGTACAGGTCCAGATACGCAGTATTTT
TRBD1 TRBJ2-5 TRBV7-3 - CASSPGQGYETQYF TGTGCCAGCAGCCCGGGACAGGGATATGAGACCCAGTACTTC
TRBD1 TRBJ2-7 TRBV2 - CASRRDRGPNEQYF TGTGCCAGCAGACGGGACAGGGGGCCAAACGAGCAGTACTTC
TRBD2 TRBJ2-1 TRBV5-1 - CASSFSGASPNEQFF TGCGCCAGCAGCTTTAGCGGGGCGTCTCCCAATGAGCAGTTCTTC
- TRBJ1-1 TRBV5-1 - CASSSQGNTEAFF TGCGCCAGCAGCTCCCAGGGGAACACTGAAGCTTTCTTT
- TRBJ2-1 TRBV2 - CASNGASYNEQFF TGTGCCAGCAACGGAGCTAGCTACAATGAGCAGTTCTTC
TRBD1 TRBJ2-1 TRBV15 - CATSIPVTGAVRNEQFF TGTGCCACCAGCATTCCCGTGACAGGGGCGGTCAGGAATGAGCAGTTCTTC
- TRBJ1-1 TRBV30 - CAWGGGVIDEAFF TGTGCCTGGGGTGGAGGGGTGATAGATGAAGCTTTCTTT
TRBD1 TRBJ2-3 TRBV7-7 - CASSLGGQGTDTQYF TGTGCCAGCAGCTTAGGGGGACAGGGAACAGATACGCAGTATTTT
TRBD1 TRBJ1-2 TRBV6-5 once CATRTGQYGYTF TGTGCCACCCGGACAGGGCAGTATGGCTACACCTTC
- TRBJ1-1 TRBV29-1 few CSVDGGPIAEAFF TGCAGCGTTGATGGGGGCCCCATCGCTGAAGCTTTCTTT
- TRBJ2-7 TRBV5-1 - CASSLDNSYEQYF TGCGCCAGCAGCTTGGACAACTCCTACGAGCAGTACTTC
TRBD1 TRBJ2-5 TRBV5-4 - CASSIPGTGRETQYF TGTGCCAGCAGCATTCCCGGGACAGGGAGGGAGACCCAGTACTTC
- TRBJ2-5 TRBV15 - CATSFTAQETQYF TGTGCCACCAGCTTTACAGCCCAAGAGACCCAGTACTTC
TRBD1 TRBJ1-2 TRBV3-1/TRBV3-2 once CASSLRGTGTAYGYTF TGTGCCAGCAGCCTAAGGGGAACCGGGACAGCCTATGGCTACACCTTC
- TRBJ1-4 TRBV7-9 - CASSHGGTNEKLFF TGTGCCAGCAGCCACGGGGGGACTAATGAAAAACTGTTTTTT
- TRBJ2-7 TRBV6-6 - CASSSRQFSGEQYF TGTGCCAGCAGTTCGAGGCAATTCAGCGGCGAGCAGTACTTC
- TRBJ2-2 TRBV7-9 - CASSPGGQRTGELFF TGTGCCAGCAGCCCCGGAGGCCAAAGGACCGGGGAGCTGTTTTTT
- TRBJ2-2 TRBV2 few CASRSGTGELFF TGTGCCAGCAGATCGGGCACCGGGGAGCTGTTTTTT
- TRBJ2-7 TRBV6-5 - CASSYGTSYEQYF TGTGCCAGCAGTTACGGGACATCCTACGAGCAGTACTTC
- TRBJ1-6 TRBV7-2 - CASSPTGNSPLHF TGTGCCAGCAGCCCTACGGGTAATTCACCCCTCCACTTT
- TRBJ1-5 TRBV6-1 once CASSESGWWGNQPQHF TGTGCCAGCAGCGAATCAGGGTGGTGGGGCAATCAGCCCCAGCATTTT